Following are 8 T cell receptor beta chains from one sample sequenced in a study of a mutant IDH1 vaccine in newly diagnosed glioma. For these receptors, no antigen is known. The time point was: week 5, during vaccination. Doses consisted of 300 ug of mutant IDH1 20-mer peptide each, paired with topical imiquimod. The repertoire was sequenced with immunoSEQ multiplex PCR; TCRdb's copy has only in-frame clones and lacks some. In the table there are about 38,000 clones, about 80% of which are singletons. The material sequenced was PBMCs, taken from a glioma patient whose treatment included an IDH1 peptide vaccine. The receptors shown here come from a man aged 35-49 years with glioma.

This clone was detected only a few times. The rearrangement joins TRBV2 to TRBJ1-4; no reliable D call. CDR3 length: 12 amino acids. The germline gives CDR1 SNHLY, CDR2 FYNNEI. Trimming shortened V by 7 bases and J by 7 bases, and 10 bases separated the two germline ends. The chain's CDR3 is CASKEQREKLFF. In DNA form, the CDR3 reads TGTGCCAGCAAGGAACAGCGTGAAAAACTGTTTTTT. Full variable domain (remainder filled in from reference TRBV2 and TRBJ1-4): EPEVTQTPSHQVTQMGQEVILRCVPISNHLYFYWYRQILGQKVEFLVSFYNNEISEKSEIFDDQFSVERPDGSNFTLKIRSTKLEDSAMYFCASKEQREKLFFGSGTQLSVL.

V gene TRBV5-6 combines with J gene TRBJ1-5; D is perhaps TRBD1 (6 bases). Trimming removed 4 bases at V and 0 bases at J, with 14 bases between. Germline V gene sequence: CDR1 SGHDT, CDR2 YYEEEE. The CDR3 loop spans 16 amino acids. In nucleotides, the CDR3 is TGTGCCAGCAGCAGCATCGGGGGGGCTAGCAATCAGCCCCAGCATTTT. Translation: CASSSIGGASNQPQHF.

This chain joins TRBV27 and TRBJ1-3, with 9 bases that match TRBD1. Germline V gives CDR1 MNHEY, CDR2 SMNVEV (reference sequence). The ends lost 5 bases at V and 3 bases at J; junction bases unmatched: 8. This CDR3 spans 16 amino acids. The CDR3 sequence is CASSTLGQGSGNTIYF. As DNA, the CDR3 is TGTGCCAGCAGTACCCTGGGACAGGGAAGTGGAAACACCATATATTTT.

This clone was seen only once. This sequence joins TRBV4-1 and TRBJ2-7; 7 nucleotides line up with TRBD1. Germline-derived CDR1 and CDR2 are MGHRA and YSYEKL. Trimming at V came to 4 bases and at J to 0 bases, leaving 6 bases not matched to a gene. CDR3 length: 15 residues. The CDR3 coding sequence is TGCGCCAGCAGCCGAGAGAGACAGGGCTCCTACGAGCAGTACTTC. It yields the protein CASSRERQGSYEQYF.

The chain is built from TRBV30 and TRBJ2-1; D is possibly TRBD2 (6 bases). V lost 5 bases and J 1 base, leaving 15 bases between the germline ends. Germline loops: CDR1 GTSNPN, CDR2 SVGIG (reference sequence). CDR3 length equals 15 residues. This chain's CDR3 is CAWGRLAGSYNEQFF. CDR3 nucleotides: TGTGCCTGGGGGAGGCTAGCTGGTTCCTACAATGAGCAGTTCTTC.

The chain carries TRBV5-1 and TRBJ2-3, with 9 bases aligning to TRBD1. The CDR3 totals 15 residues. CDR1 SGHRS and CDR2 YFSETQ come from the germline V gene. V lost 1 base and J lost 4; bases outside the gene matches: 4. This chain's CDR3 is CASSLTGGWADTQYF. The CDR3 DNA follows: TGCGCCAGCAGCTTGACAGGGGGCTGGGCAGATACGCAGTATTTT.

This clone was observed a few times. The rearrangement uses TRBV19 and TRBJ1-5; D is undetermined. The CDR3 runs to 15 residues. Trimming took off 5 bases at V and 3 bases at J, with 14 bases between the two ends. Germline assignment: CDR1 LNHDA and CDR2 SQIVND (reference sequence). The CDR3 sequence: CASSPSGPNNQPQHF. CDR3 sequence (DNA): TGTGCCAGTAGTCCTTCTGGACCGAACAATCAGCCCCAGCATTTT.

The chain uses TRBV29-1 and TRBJ1-1; D is unresolved. The CDR3 length is 13 residues. V lost 6 bases, J lost 0 bases, and 11 bases lay in between. Germline V gives CDR1 SQVTM, CDR2 ANQGSEA. Here the CDR3 DNA reads TGCAGCGTCAAACGACCGATGAACACTGAAGCTTTCTTT. Translation: CSVKRPMNTEAFF. Drawing the rest from reference TRBV29-1 and TRBJ1-1, the complete variable domain is SAVISQKPSRDICQRGTSLTIQCQVDSQVTMMFWYRQQPGQSLTLIATANQGSEATYESGFVIDKFPISRPNLTFSTLTVSNMSPEDSSIYLCSVKRPMNTEAFFGQGTRLTVV.